These 29 T cell receptor beta chains came from one sample sequenced in a study of blood T cell dynamics during melanoma immunotherapy. This sample's time point: pre-treatment baseline. The data were produced by immunoSEQ multiplex PCR, yet TCRdb's version contains in-frame clones alone and is incomplete. The table records around 20,000 clones, around 92% of them present only once. This specimen was blood, taken from a patient treated with checkpoint blockade. The receptors originated from a human donor with melanoma.

This clone showed up just a few times. The chain links TRBV6-1 to TRBJ2-7; D not certain. CDR1 and CDR2 from the germline V gene are MNHNS and SASEGT. The CDR3 is made up of 13 amino acids. The V end lost 2 bases, the J end lost 1 base, and 6 bases lay between the germline ends. Written as DNA, the CDR3 is TGTGCCAGCAGTGAAAGAAGGTCCTACGAGCAGTACTTC. It yields the protein CASSERRSYEQYF.

This clone occurred a few times. The chain links TRBV7-9 to TRBJ2-2; TRBD2 is a possible D gene (5 bases). Per the germline V gene, CDR1 is SEHNR and CDR2 is FQNEAQ (reference sequence). This CDR3 has 15 residues. V was trimmed by 3 bases and J by 7 bases, leaving 15 bases between them. In nucleotides, the CDR3 is TGTGCCAGCAGCTTCCTGAGGGCTGGAGGCGGGGAGCTGTTTTTT. Protein: CASSFLRAGGGELFF.

V gene TRBV10-2 combines with J gene TRBJ2-1, with D maybe TRBD2 (5 bases). This CDR3 has 11 amino acids. V was trimmed by 6 bases and J by 9 bases, leaving 9 bases between them. Per the germline V gene, CDR1 is WSHSY and CDR2 is SAAADI. The DNA for the CDR3 is TGCGCCAGCAGGTCGGAGGCTGAGCAGTTCTTC. Protein product: CASRSEAEQFF.

This clone has only one observation. The chain couples TRBV10-3 to TRBJ2-7, with 9 bases matching TRBD2. Germline V CDR1 and CDR2: ENHRY, SYGVKD. V shed 8 bases, J shed 7 bases, and the junction held 9 bases outside the gene matches. This CDR3 spans 13 amino acids. This chain's CDR3 is CAIQAGGFGEQYF. The CDR3 coding sequence is TGTGCCATCCAAGCGGGAGGTTTTGGGGAGCAGTACTTC.

The chain recombines TRBV12-5 with TRBJ1-1, with no clear D. The germline V gene has CDR1 LGHNT and CDR2 FRNRAP. This CDR3 has 16 amino acids. V lost 3 bases, J lost 2 bases, and 16 bases lay in between. The CDR3 DNA reads TGTGCTAGTGGTTTCGACGGTCCCCAGTATAACACTGAAGCTTTCTTT. It codes for CASGFDGPQYNTEAFF.

The chain links TRBV11-2 to TRBJ2-1; the match to TRBD2 covers 10 bases. Germline lookup yields CDR1 SGHAT and CDR2 FQNNGV. The J segment lost 7 bases and the V segment lost 6 bases, leaving 3 bases of the junction unmatched. The CDR3 spans 13 residues. Written as DNA, the CDR3 is TGTGCCAGCAGAGCGGGGGGGCGGAATGAGCAGTTCTTC. It encodes CASRAGGRNEQFF.

Written as DNA, the CDR3 is TGTGCCAGTAGTAGAGGACTGACAGCATACGAGCAGTACTTC. This encodes CASSRGLTAYEQYF. The rearrangement links TRBV19 to TRBJ2-7, with D perhaps being TRBD1 or TRBD2 (5 bases each). V was pared by 4 bases and J by 4 bases, with 14 bases between. The CDR3 has 14 residues. The germline CDR1 and CDR2 sequences are LNHDA and SQIVND (reference sequence).

V gene TRBV7-8 combines with J gene TRBJ1-1; TRBD1 might be the D (6 bases). Trimming left V 5 bases short and J 3 bases short, with 16 bases between. The CDR3 contains 15 residues. Germline V CDR1 and CDR2: SGHVS, FQNEAQ. The DNA for the CDR3 is TGTGCCAGCAGCCTAATGACAGGATTGGACACTGAAGCTTTCTTT. As protein: CASSLMTGLDTEAFF.

This chain uses TRBV6-5 with TRBJ1-2; D might be TRBD1 (6 bases). The CDR3 covers 14 residues. Germline lookup yields CDR1 MNHEY and CDR2 SVGAGI. V was pared by 5 bases and J by 5 bases, with 15 bases between. The CDR3 region is CASSNPTQGYGYTF. CDR3 DNA sequence: TGTGCCAGCAGTAACCCGACCCAGGGGTATGGCTACACCTTC.

The rearrangement links TRBV4-2 to TRBJ2-1; D may be TRBD1 or TRBD2 (5 bases each). The germline V gene has CDR1 LGHNA and CDR2 YNFKEQ. The germline V and J ends were trimmed by 4 bases and 6 bases, with 19 bases remaining between them. The CDR3 loop spans 16 amino acids. The CDR3 sequence is CASSPTSGGYFNEQFF. The CDR3 DNA sequence: TGTGCCAGCAGCCCCACCTCTGGGGGATATTTCAATGAGCAGTTCTTC.

The chain combines TRBV5-4 with TRBJ2-6; tentatively, D is TRBD1 (6 bases). Trimming pared 2 bases from V and 2 bases from J, leaving 11 bases between. This CDR3 has 16 residues. CDR1 is SGHNT and CDR2 is YYREEE in the germline V gene (reference sequence). CDR3 in DNA: TGTGCCAGCAGCTTAGGGGGACCTACTGGGGCCAACGTCCTGACTTTC. This encodes CASSLGGPTGANVLTF.

This CDR3 is CASRTIPTGSRPEKLFF. CDR3 sequence (DNA): TGTGCCAGCAGAACAATCCCTACAGGGTCGAGACCTGAAAAACTGTTTTTT. The chain is built from TRBV7-2 and TRBJ1-4; a possible D gene is TRBD1 (6 bases). This CDR3 region has 17 residues. Germline CDR1 reads SGHTA; CDR2 reads FQGNSA. The V end lost 6 bases, the J end lost 7 bases, and 24 bases lay between the germline ends.

V is TRBV11-2 and J is TRBJ2-7, with 8 bases matching TRBD1. The CDR3 totals 14 residues. V trimming: 2 bases; J trimming: 9 bases; junction bases outside the gene matches: 9. The germline CDR1 and CDR2 sequences are SGHAT and FQNNGV. The CDR3 DNA is TGTGCCAGCAGCTTATTTTTAGGACAGGGACGGCAGTACTTC. It specifies CASSLFLGQGRQYF.

This sequence joins TRBV28 and TRBJ2-7; no clear D. Trimming stripped 4 bases from V and 7 bases from J, with 14 bases between. Germline loops: CDR1 MDHEN, CDR2 SYDVKM. CDR3 size: 13 residues. The CDR3 protein is CASSSGPSGEQYF. Here the CDR3 DNA reads TGTGCCAGCAGTTCGGGCCCATCCGGGGAGCAGTACTTC.

CDR3: CASSPSGQGPYEQYF. In DNA form, the CDR3 reads TGCGCCAGCAGCCCTTCGGGACAGGGACCCTACGAGCAGTACTTC. This sequence joins TRBV5-1 and TRBJ2-7; the match to TRBD1 covers 9 bases. V lost 4 bases to trimming and J lost 2 bases; unmatched junction nucleotides: 7. The CDR3 consists of 15 residues. Germline-derived CDR1 and CDR2 are SGHRS and YFSETQ.

J is TRBJ2-7 and V is TRBV19, with 7 bases identical to TRBD2. This CDR3 has 12 amino acids. The junction had 3 bases not matched to a gene; V was cut back by 7 bases and J by 3 bases. CDR1 is LNHDA, CDR2 SQIVND, per germline (reference sequence). The CDR3 region is CASMGGGYEQYF. The CDR3, as DNA: TGTGCCAGTATGGGGGGGGGCTACGAGCAGTACTTC.

This clone was picked up one time. The chain couples TRBV11-3 to TRBJ2-5, with a weak D call TRBD2 (5 bases). V was shortened by 0 bases and J by 5 bases, with 10 bases between the two germline ends. The CDR3 has 14 amino acids. Germline-derived CDR1 and CDR2 are SGHNT and YENEEA. The CDR3 DNA follows: TGTGCCAGCAGCTTAGAAGCGGTTGGGGAGACCCAGTACTTC. It specifies CASSLEAVGETQYF.

The J gene is TRBJ2-7, the V gene TRBV20-1; the D is unclear. The CDR3 spans 11 residues. Looked up from germline, CDR1 is DFQATT and CDR2 is SNEGSKA (reference sequence). With 5 bases removed from V and 2 bases from J, the gap between germline ends came to 7 bases. The CDR3 sequence: CSARLAYEQYF. The CDR3 DNA is TGCAGTGCTCGCCTGGCCTACGAGCAGTACTTC.

The rearrangement uses TRBV7-3 and TRBJ2-6, with TRBD1 matching over 10 bases. Germline V gene sequence: CDR1 SGHTA, CDR2 FQGTGA. CDR3 length equals 18 residues. V was clipped by 5 bases and J by 1 base; unmatched bases: 8. CDR3 coding DNA: TGTGCCAGCAGCCCCCGGGGACAGGGGTCATCTGGGGCCAACGTCCTGACTTTC. It translates to CASSPRGQGSSGANVLTF.

The rearrangement joins TRBV7-9 to TRBJ2-7; a weak D match, TRBD2 (6 bases). Looked up from germline, CDR1 is SEHNR and CDR2 is FQNEAQ (reference sequence). This CDR3 contains 15 residues. V was cut by 5 bases and J by 7 bases, with 21 bases left in between. CDR3 region: CASSLRGGTQVEQYF. CDR3 nucleotides: TGTGCCAGCAGCCTCCGGGGCGGGACCCAGGTAGAGCAGTACTTC. The variable domain in full, with the rest retrieved from reference TRBV7-9 and TRBJ2-7, is DTGVSQNPRHKITKRGQNVTFRCDPISEHNRLYWYRQTLGQGPEFLTYFQNEAQLEKSRLLSDRFSAERPKGSFSTLEIQRTEQGDSAMYLCASSLRGGTQVEQYFGPGTRLTVT.

This clone came up once. This chain joins TRBV7-2 and TRBJ1-1; 11 bases match TRBD1. Germline V CDR1 and CDR2: SGHTA, FQGNSA. The ends lost 1 base at V and 4 bases at J; junction bases unmatched: 2. The CDR3 length is 15 residues. The CDR3 protein is CASSLGGQGGTEAFF. The CDR3 nucleotides read TGTGCCAGCAGCTTAGGGGGACAGGGGGGCACTGAAGCTTTCTTT.

The chain uses TRBV29-1 and TRBJ1-1; tentatively, D is TRBD1 (5 bases). Per the germline V gene, CDR1 is SQVTM and CDR2 is ANQGSEA. Trimming took off 4 bases at V and 4 bases at J, with 13 bases between the two ends. This CDR3 is built from 13 residues. CDR3 in DNA: TGCAGCGTTGGGACGGGGGTTGGCACTGAAGCTTTCTTT. Encoded protein: CSVGTGVGTEAFF.

Only a few counts were recorded for this clone. This chain links TRBV5-1 with TRBJ1-1; 8 bases fit TRBD1. V lost 2 bases to trimming and J lost 4 bases; unmatched junction nucleotides: 4. CDR1 is SGHRS and CDR2 is YFSETQ in the germline V gene. This CDR3 spans 14 amino acids. CDR3 region: CASSLQGVGTEAFF. The CDR3 DNA follows: TGCGCCAGCAGCTTACAGGGGGTTGGCACTGAAGCTTTCTTT.

The J gene is TRBJ2-3, the V gene TRBV27; D not resolved. The CDR3 is 13 amino acids. The germline V gene encodes CDR1 MNHEY and CDR2 SMNVEV (reference sequence). The germline V and J ends were trimmed by 5 bases and 3 bases, with 9 bases remaining between them. The CDR3 region is CASSPFPTDTQYF. The CDR3 DNA sequence: TGTGCCAGCAGTCCCTTCCCTACAGATACGCAGTATTTT.

The chain combines TRBV27 with TRBJ2-3, with D possibly being TRBD1 or TRBD2 (5 bases each). V shed 8 bases and J shed 8 bases, with 20 bases lying between them. The CDR3 totals 14 residues. Germline CDR1 and CDR2: MNHEY and SMNVEV (reference sequence). The chain's CDR3 is CASSVGALSGTQYF. DNA for the CDR3: TGTGCCAGCTCCGTCGGGGCCCTGAGCGGTACGCAGTATTTT.

The chain joins TRBV2 to TRBJ1-2; D gene ambiguous. V lost 7 bases and J 2 bases, leaving 5 bases between the germline ends. Germline lookup yields CDR1 SNHLY and CDR2 FYNNEI. This CDR3 has 11 amino acids. CDR3: CASTPNYGYTF. CDR3 in DNA: TGTGCCAGCACCCCAAACTATGGCTACACCTTC.

The V gene is TRBV10-2, the J gene TRBJ2-5; D gene unclear. V lost 6 bases and J 4 bases, leaving 12 bases between the germline ends. Germline-derived CDR1 and CDR2 are WSHSY and SAAADI. The CDR3 spans 13 residues. The CDR3 DNA reads as TGCGCCAGCAGGGTCGTGGGGTCAGAGACCCAGTACTTC. Translation gives CASRVVGSETQYF.

This rearrangement joins TRBV7-9 to TRBJ2-1; 11 positions match TRBD2. CDR1 and CDR2 from the germline V gene are SEHNR and FQNEAQ (reference sequence). Trimming at V came to 4 bases and at J to 6 bases, leaving 5 bases not matched to a gene. The CDR3 has 15 amino acids. The CDR3 reads CASSSTSGGFNEQFF. The CDR3 nucleotides read TGTGCCAGCAGCTCTACTAGCGGGGGCTTCAATGAGCAGTTCTTC.

This chain joins TRBV2 and TRBJ1-1; 11 bases align to TRBD1. The CDR3 is 16 residues long. The junction had 11 bases not matched to a gene; V was cut back by 7 bases and J by 4 bases. Germline-derived CDR1 and CDR2 are SNHLY and FYNNEI. The CDR3 loop reads CASTSSGQGGGTEAFF. Written as DNA, the CDR3 is TGTGCCAGCACTTCTTCGGGACAGGGGGGAGGCACTGAAGCTTTCTTT.